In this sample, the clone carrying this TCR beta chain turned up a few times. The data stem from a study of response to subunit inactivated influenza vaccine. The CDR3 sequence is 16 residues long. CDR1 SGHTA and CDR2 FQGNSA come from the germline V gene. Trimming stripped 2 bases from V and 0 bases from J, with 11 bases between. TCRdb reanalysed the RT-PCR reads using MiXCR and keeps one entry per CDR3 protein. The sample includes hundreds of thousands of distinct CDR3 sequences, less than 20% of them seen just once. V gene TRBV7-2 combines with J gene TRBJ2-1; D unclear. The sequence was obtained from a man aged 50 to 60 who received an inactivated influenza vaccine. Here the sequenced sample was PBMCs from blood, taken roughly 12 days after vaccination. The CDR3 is CASSLSGASSYNEQFF. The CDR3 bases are TGTGCCAGCAGCTTAAGTGGCGCTAGCTCCTACAATGAGCAGTTCTTC.